One T cell receptor (beta chain) is described in this entry. Antigen specificity is unknown. Each replicate PCR on the sorted subsets used 200 ng DNA (roughly 27,000 T cell genomes). Profiling relied on immunoSEQ multiplex PCR, and the TCRdb table lists in-frame clones only, not all of them. This sample has millions of clones; around 94% occur once, and the top ten carry over 0.12%. These data belong to a study of shared clonotypes between healthy human individuals. Whole-study findings and limits: Among the subsets, naive ones generally showed larger estimated richness than memory ones. Naive CD4 clonotypes were shared across a few donors at about 5%.

Germline V lookup: CDR1 SNHLY, CDR2 FYNNEI. This CDR3 region has 15 residues. Healthy HIV-negative adults without recent acute infections or vaccinations served as donors. The origin of this receptor is a man aged 18 to 30 in good health. Sequencing used naive CD4+ T cells sorted from blood. Subset specified: CD45RA+ positively selected. This sequence joins TRBV2 and TRBJ2-5; a possible D gene is TRBD2 (6 bases). The J call may be faulty, since TRBJ2-7 better matches the DNA end. CDR3 loop: CASSESPRLGYEQYF. In DNA form, the CDR3 reads TGTGCCAGCAGTGAATCCCCCCGACTAGGCTACGAGCAGTACTTC.